This T cell receptor beta chain was sequenced for a study of blood T cell repertoires in COVID-19. The overall study: Samples of COVID-19 (acute and convalescent) were obtained from the United States, Italy and Spain.

Measured with immunoSEQ multiplex PCR; TCRdb has only the in-frame clones, and not every one. The sample holds some 190,000 clones; 84% are singletons and the top ten take 20%. Specimen: peripheral blood. This TCR was sampled from a human donor in a cohort sampled during active COVID-19.

The CDR3 is CASSFTQGTSPLHF. DNA of the CDR3: TGCGCCAGCAGCTTTACCCAGGGGACTTCACCCCTCCACTTT. The chain is built from TRBV5-1 and TRBJ1-6; D perhaps matches TRBD1 (6 bases). Trimming took off 2 bases at V and 9 bases at J, with 12 bases between the two ends. Germline CDR1 reads SGHRS; CDR2 reads YFSETQ. The CDR3 sequence is 14 residues long.